This entry concerns a single T cell receptor (beta chain). The antigen is unknown. CDR1 SGHTA and CDR2 FQGNSA come from the germline V gene. The CDR3 covers 15 residues. The V and J ends lost 4 bases and 2 bases, in that order; junction bases with no gene match: 4. These data are taken from a study of regulatory T cells in long-lasting Graves disease. Study findings and constraints: Gene preferences differed: TRBV28, TRBJ1-2, TRBJ2-5 in persistent cases. Patients with persistent Graves' had lower TCR diversity than newly diagnosed patients.

Noted time point: persistent/refractory GD, antithyroid drugs over 5 years with positive TRAb. Generation of the TCR library employed RNA extracted from PBMCs. Diagnoses of Graves' disease were made by American Thyroid Association guidelines. Tubes containing EDTA received approximately 8.7 milliliters of drawn peripheral blood. Building the TCR beta libraries relied on iRepertoire HTBI primers, and CDR3 regions underwent Arm-PCR. One entry per CDR3 protein, called by TCRdb with MiXCR from the multiplex PCR reads. The data contain more than 350,000 distinct CDR3 sequences, about 21% of them seen just once; the ten biggest clones take up over 11%.

Sequences were derived from peripheral blood mononuclear cells (PBMCs), sampled when the disease was refractory, from a patient treated with antithyroid drugs. This sequence joins TRBV7-2 and TRBJ2-2; 7 bases are a match to TRBD2. This sequence originates from a female donor with Graves disease. CDR3 in amino acids: CASSSGLHNTGELFF. The CDR3 nucleotides are TGTGCCAGCAGCTCGGGACTACATAACACCGGGGAGCTGTTTTTT.